Listed below are T cell receptor beta chains from one sample, sequenced in a study of regulatory T cells in long-lasting Graves disease. TCRdb redid the calling of the multiplex PCR reads with MiXCR, one entry per CDR3 protein. The data show about 540,000 distinct CDR3 sequences, 13% seen once. The same sample was also studied in work on T cells in Graves' hyperthyroidism and ophthalmopathy.

This material consisted of peripheral blood mononuclear cells (PBMCs), taken at new diagnosis, from a patient treated with antithyroid drugs. These receptors originate from a man aged 30 to 39 with Graves disease. The CDR3 runs from the conserved cysteine through the conserved F or W. The D gene is left open where the match is weak. Clone size is shown for a subset of rows, as once, few, many or a class of expanded clone.

abundance: many; j_gene: TRBJ2-3; v_gene: TRBV30; d_gene: -; CDR3aa: CAWRADGPTEYF; CDR3nt: TGTGCCTGGAGGGCTGACGGACCGACGGAGTATTTT
abundance: few; j_gene: TRBJ2-2; v_gene: TRBV20-1; d_gene: -; CDR3aa: CSARAPGLNTGELFF; CDR3nt: TGCAGTGCTAGAGCTCCGGGGCTGAACACCGGGGAGCTGTTTTTT
abundance: many; j_gene: TRBJ2-3; v_gene: TRBV20-1; d_gene: -; CDR3aa: CSASRTLRPDTQYF; CDR3nt: TGCAGTGCTAGCAGGACCCTACGACCCGATACGCAGTATTTT
abundance: many; j_gene: TRBJ1-5; v_gene: TRBV6-1; d_gene: -; CDR3aa: CASSDGTANQPQHF; CDR3nt: TGTGCCAGCAGTGACGGGACGGCCAATCAGCCCCAGCATTTT
abundance: -; j_gene: TRBJ2-5; v_gene: TRBV19; d_gene: -; CDR3aa: CANSRTVKEAQYF; CDR3nt: TGTGCCAATAGTCGGACTGTTAAAGAGGCCCAGTACTTC
abundance: many; j_gene: TRBJ2-7; v_gene: TRBV27; d_gene: TRBD1; CDR3aa: CASSLGGTGPSEQYF; CDR3nt: TGTGCCAGCAGTTTAGGCGGGACAGGTCCGTCCGAGCAGTACTTC
abundance: many; j_gene: TRBJ2-2; v_gene: TRBV6-1; d_gene: TRBD2; CDR3aa: CASKPYNSGTNTGELFF; CDR3nt: TGTGCCAGCAAACCCTACAATAGCGGGACGAACACCGGGGAGCTGTTTTTT
abundance: few; j_gene: TRBJ1-4; v_gene: TRBV29-1; d_gene: TRBD1; CDR3aa: CSTTGDRDSYEKLFF; CDR3nt: TGCAGTACGACCGGGGACAGGGATTCGTATGAAAAACTGTTTTTT
abundance: -; j_gene: TRBJ1-5; v_gene: TRBV11-2; d_gene: -; CDR3aa: CASSLEPGAFRQPQHF; CDR3nt: TGTGCCAGCAGCTTAGAACCGGGGGCGTTCCGGCAGCCCCAGCATTTT
abundance: -; j_gene: TRBJ2-1; v_gene: TRBV27; d_gene: -; CDR3aa: CASSYTLGWADSGNEQFF; CDR3nt: TGTGCCAGCAGTTATACCCTCGGGTGGGCGGACTCTGGGAATGAGCAGTTCTTC
abundance: -; j_gene: TRBJ2-4; v_gene: TRBV12-3/TRBV12-4; d_gene: TRBD1; CDR3aa: CASSFIYGQGAPTTKNIQYF; CDR3nt: TGTGCCAGCAGTTTTATTTACGGACAGGGGGCGCCGACGACCAAAAACATTCAGTACTTC
abundance: -; j_gene: TRBJ1-3; v_gene: TRBV5-1; d_gene: TRBD1; CDR3aa: CASSRSTGAGNTIYF; CDR3nt: TGCGCCAGCAGCCGTTCCACAGGGGCTGGAAACACCATATATTTT
abundance: -; j_gene: TRBJ1-1; v_gene: TRBV2; d_gene: -; CDR3aa: CASSLLKVTEAFF; CDR3nt: TGTGCCAGCAGCCTTTTGAAGGTCACTGAAGCTTTCTTT
abundance: many; j_gene: TRBJ2-7; v_gene: TRBV10-3; d_gene: TRBD2; CDR3aa: CAAFPGGPSEQYF; CDR3nt: TGTGCCGCCTTTCCGGGAGGGCCAAGTGAGCAGTACTTC
abundance: many; j_gene: TRBJ2-2; v_gene: TRBV20-1; d_gene: -; CDR3aa: CSAPLRVTGELFF; CDR3nt: TGCAGTGCTCCCCTCAGGGTCACCGGGGAGCTGTTTTTT
abundance: -; j_gene: TRBJ1-2; v_gene: TRBV9; d_gene: -; CDR3aa: CASSARRTDYGYTF; CDR3nt: TGTGCCAGCAGCGCGAGAAGGACAGACTATGGCTACACCTTC
abundance: many; j_gene: TRBJ2-7; v_gene: TRBV28; d_gene: TRBD1; CDR3aa: CASMTQSGTGTYEQYF; CDR3nt: TGTGCCAGCATGACTCAATCCGGGACAGGGACCTACGAGCAGTACTTC
abundance: few; j_gene: TRBJ1-5; v_gene: TRBV5-6; d_gene: -; CDR3aa: CASSFQPVNQPQHF; CDR3nt: TGTGCCAGCAGCTTTCAGCCGGTGAATCAGCCCCAGCATTTT
abundance: few; j_gene: TRBJ2-1; v_gene: TRBV20-1; d_gene: -; CDR3aa: CSARDERNNEQFF; CDR3nt: TGCAGTGCTAGAGATGAGCGGAACAATGAGCAGTTCTTC
abundance: many; j_gene: TRBJ1-4; v_gene: TRBV28; d_gene: -; CDR3aa: CASADPESLFF; CDR3nt: TGTGCCAGCGCGGACCCAGAATCACTGTTTTTT
abundance: many; j_gene: TRBJ2-2; v_gene: TRBV15; d_gene: TRBD2; CDR3aa: CATSRVGLAGARRELFF; CDR3nt: TGTGCCACCAGCAGAGTGGGGCTAGCGGGAGCAAGGAGGGAGCTGTTTTTT
abundance: many; j_gene: TRBJ2-2; v_gene: TRBV19; d_gene: TRBD1; CDR3aa: CASRIGTGGRGELFF; CDR3nt: TGTGCCAGTAGGATTGGGACAGGGGGCCGCGGGGAGCTGTTTTTT
abundance: -; j_gene: TRBJ1-1; v_gene: TRBV27; d_gene: -; CDR3aa: CASSLISGYDTEAFF; CDR3nt: TGTGCCAGCAGTTTAATTTCCGGGTATGACACTGAAGCTTTCTTT
abundance: many; j_gene: TRBJ2-1; v_gene: TRBV28; d_gene: TRBD2; CDR3aa: CASFLSGRANHNEQFF; CDR3nt: TGTGCCAGCTTCCTTAGCGGGAGGGCGAACCACAATGAGCAGTTCTTC
abundance: few; j_gene: TRBJ1-1; v_gene: TRBV6-1; d_gene: -; CDR3aa: CASMTAFF; CDR3nt: TGTGCCAGCATGACCGCTTTCTTT
abundance: many; j_gene: TRBJ2-1; v_gene: TRBV20-1; d_gene: -; CDR3aa: CSALTAAVEQFF; CDR3nt: TGCAGTGCCCTCACGGCGGCGGTTGAGCAGTTCTTC
abundance: many; j_gene: TRBJ2-1; v_gene: TRBV10-3; d_gene: TRBD2; CDR3aa: CAITPGGSSYNEQFF; CDR3nt: TGTGCCATCACACCGGGAGGGAGCTCCTACAATGAGCAGTTCTTC
abundance: many; j_gene: TRBJ1-1; v_gene: TRBV6-1; d_gene: -; CDR3aa: CASNGGHTEAFF; CDR3nt: TGTGCCAGCAACGGGGGGCACACTGAAGCTTTCTTT
abundance: -; j_gene: TRBJ2-7; v_gene: TRBV29-1; d_gene: TRBD1; CDR3aa: CSVELPRQGYEQYF; CDR3nt: TGCAGCGTTGAACTTCCCCGACAGGGCTACGAGCAGTACTTC
abundance: -; j_gene: TRBJ2-7; v_gene: TRBV18; d_gene: -; CDR3aa: CASSPLRTDEQYF; CDR3nt: TGTGCCAGCTCACCACTACGGACGGACGAGCAGTACTTC
abundance: many; j_gene: TRBJ1-1; v_gene: TRBV2; d_gene: -; CDR3aa: CASNEGGRVTEAFF; CDR3nt: TGTGCCAGCAATGAGGGGGGGCGAGTTACTGAAGCTTTCTTT
abundance: many; j_gene: TRBJ2-7; v_gene: TRBV6-2/TRBV6-3; d_gene: -; CDR3aa: CASSYSDPYEQYF; CDR3nt: TGTGCCAGCAGTTACTCGGACCCCTACGAGCAGTACTTC
abundance: many; j_gene: TRBJ2-7; v_gene: TRBV3-1; d_gene: TRBD2; CDR3aa: CASSQARLAGVFYEQYF; CDR3nt: TGTGCCAGCAGCCAAGCAAGACTAGCGGGAGTGTTCTACGAGCAGTACTTC
abundance: few; j_gene: TRBJ1-4; v_gene: TRBV15; d_gene: -; CDR3aa: CATSRDNLKEKLFF; CDR3nt: TGTGCCACCAGCAGAGATAATCTTAAGGAAAAACTGTTTTTT
abundance: few; j_gene: TRBJ1-5; v_gene: TRBV4-1; d_gene: -; CDR3aa: CASSQEQLDQPQHF; CDR3nt: TGCGCCAGCAGCCAAGAACAGCTGGATCAGCCCCAGCATTTT
abundance: many; j_gene: TRBJ1-1; v_gene: TRBV20-1; d_gene: -; CDR3aa: CSARDQTQGNTEAFF; CDR3nt: TGCAGTGCTAGAGATCAGACCCAAGGGAACACTGAAGCTTTCTTT
abundance: -; j_gene: TRBJ2-3; v_gene: TRBV6-1; d_gene: TRBD2; CDR3aa: CASSLPSLAGGTDTQYF; CDR3nt: TGTGCCAGCAGTCTACCGTCCCTAGCGGGGGGCACAGATACGCAGTATTTT
abundance: many; j_gene: TRBJ2-5; v_gene: TRBV10-3; d_gene: -; CDR3aa: CAISDRGGETQYF; CDR3nt: TGTGCCATCAGTGACAGGGGCGGGGAGACCCAGTACTTC
abundance: few; j_gene: TRBJ1-2; v_gene: TRBV20-1; d_gene: -; CDR3aa: CSASGQGYGYTF; CDR3nt: TGCAGTGCTAGCGGCCAGGGCTATGGCTACACCTTC
abundance: many; j_gene: TRBJ2-7; v_gene: TRBV12-3/TRBV12-4; d_gene: -; CDR3aa: CASRIGTSDEQYF; CDR3nt: TGTGCCAGCAGGATCGGGACATCCGACGAGCAGTACTTC
abundance: many; j_gene: TRBJ1-2; v_gene: TRBV30; d_gene: TRBD1; CDR3aa: CAWNPGGPVGYTF; CDR3nt: TGTGCCTGGAACCCAGGGGGCCCGGTTGGCTACACCTTC
abundance: few; j_gene: TRBJ2-7; v_gene: TRBV19; d_gene: TRBD2; CDR3aa: CASTPGLGPYEQYF; CDR3nt: TGTGCCAGTACCCCGGGACTAGGGCCCTACGAGCAGTACTTC
abundance: few; j_gene: TRBJ2-3; v_gene: TRBV11-2; d_gene: TRBD2; CDR3aa: CAGSSHYGTSGVSTDTQYF; CDR3nt: TGTGCCGGCAGCTCTCATTACGGGACTAGCGGAGTTAGCACAGATACGCAGTATTTT
abundance: -; j_gene: TRBJ2-5; v_gene: TRBV30; d_gene: TRBD2; CDR3aa: CAWTSTGLAGVETQYF; CDR3nt: TGTGCCTGGACCTCAACCGGACTAGCGGGAGTCGAGACCCAGTACTTC
abundance: many; j_gene: TRBJ1-1; v_gene: TRBV15; d_gene: -; CDR3aa: CATSLQENTEAFF; CDR3nt: TGTGCCACCAGCCTTCAGGAGAACACTGAAGCTTTCTTT
abundance: -; j_gene: TRBJ2-5; v_gene: TRBV7-9; d_gene: -; CDR3aa: CASSTPGPRTETQYF; CDR3nt: TGTGCCAGCAGCACCCCCGGGCCCAGGACGGAGACCCAGTACTTC
abundance: few; j_gene: TRBJ2-5; v_gene: TRBV20-1; d_gene: TRBD2; CDR3aa: CSAREGSAGVETQYF; CDR3nt: TGCAGTGCTAGAGAGGGCTCAGCGGGAGTTGAGACCCAGTACTTC